Below, 5 T cell receptor beta chains from the same sample are listed, as sequenced in a study of blood T cell repertoires in COVID-19. The protocol was immunoSEQ multiplex PCR, while the TCRdb copy is restricted to in-frame clones and leaves out a portion. The table has tens of thousands of clones, approximately 90% seen once; the top ten hold 3.1%. Sequencing was done on a sample of peripheral blood. The receptors derive from a human donor in a cohort sampled during active COVID-19.

The rearrangement uses TRBV9 and TRBJ2-7, with a tentative D call TRBD1 (6 bases). CDR3 length equals 14 residues. V dropped 0 bases and J dropped 5 bases, with 12 bases sitting between them. CDR1 is SGDLS and CDR2 is YYNGEE in the germline V gene. In DNA, the CDR3 is TGTGCCAGCAGCGTAGTAGGGACAAGTAACGAGCAGTACTTC. It is translated as CASSVVGTSNEQYF. The full variable domain, completed using reference TRBV9 and TRBJ2-7, is DSGVTQTPKHLITATGQRVTLRCSPRSGDLSVYWYQQSLDQGLQFLIQYYNGEERAKGNILERFSAQQFPDLHSELNLSSLELGDSALYFCASSVVGTSNEQYFGPGTRLTVT.

The rearrangement joins TRBV30 to TRBJ1-1, with TRBD1 identical over 8 bases. The V gene end was trimmed by 5 bases and the J gene end by 3 bases; junction bases not matched to a gene: 2. The germline CDR1 and CDR2 sequences are GTSNPN and SVGIG (reference sequence). This CDR3 contains 12 residues. In nucleotides, the CDR3 is TGTGCCTGGGGGGGACAGGACACTGAAGCTTTCTTT. Amino acid sequence: CAWGGQDTEAFF.

The genes are TRBV12-5 and TRBJ1-1; no definite D call. V lost 5 bases and J lost 6, with 16 bases in between. This CDR3 comprises 14 residues. Germline loops: CDR1 LGHNT, CDR2 FRNRAP. The CDR3 here is CASGTWEISSEAFF. The CDR3 DNA sequence: TGTGCTAGTGGTACCTGGGAGATAAGCTCTGAAGCTTTCTTT.

The chain links TRBV5-1 to TRBJ2-1, with TRBD1 matching over 8 bases. Looked up from germline, CDR1 is SGHRS and CDR2 is YFSETQ. Trimming at V came to 5 bases and at J to 9 bases, leaving 13 bases not matched to a gene. The CDR3 has 15 amino acids. Here the CDR3 DNA reads TGCGCCAGCAGACCTGGGACAGGTCTTCCAATTGAGCAGTTCTTC. This translates into CASRPGTGLPIEQFF.

This rearrangement joins TRBV9 to TRBJ2-2, with 9 bases that match TRBD1. The ends lost 0 bases at V and 5 bases at J; junction bases unmatched: 5. Germline loops: CDR1 SGDLS, CDR2 YYNGEE. The CDR3 is 16 amino acids. The CDR3 protein is CASSVGVGQGTGELFF. In DNA, the CDR3 is TGTGCCAGCAGCGTAGGTGTAGGACAGGGGACCGGGGAGCTGTTTTTT.